The source of this T cell receptor beta chain is a study of siplizumab effects on memory and regulatory T cells. Points from the study as a whole: The authors could not assign a naive or memory phenotype to roughly 80-96% of proliferating CD4+ or CD8+ clones. Proliferating Tregs taken from siplizumab cultures were not shown to have a confirmed suppressive function. Alloreactive sequences from unstimulated CD4+ memory cells fell significantly with siplizumab.

Remarks on this clone: The antigen is unknown.

Clones were read by immunoSEQ multiplex PCR, and TCRdb kept only the in-frame ones, dropping some. The data hold approximately 98,000 clones, with over 90% observed a single time. Germline V lookup: CDR1 SGHRS, CDR2 YFSETQ. CDR3 length: 14 residues. With V trimmed by 5 bases and J by 4 bases, 6 bases remained unmatched. The sample consisted of non-Treg CD4+ T cells sorted from blood. The rearrangement joins TRBV5-1 to TRBJ2-1; 7 bases line up with TRBD1. The sequence derives from a human donor in good health. CDR3 sequence reads: CASSYGTEYNEQFF. The CDR3 region has the DNA TGCGCCAGCAGTTACGGGACAGAATACAATGAGCAGTTCTTC.